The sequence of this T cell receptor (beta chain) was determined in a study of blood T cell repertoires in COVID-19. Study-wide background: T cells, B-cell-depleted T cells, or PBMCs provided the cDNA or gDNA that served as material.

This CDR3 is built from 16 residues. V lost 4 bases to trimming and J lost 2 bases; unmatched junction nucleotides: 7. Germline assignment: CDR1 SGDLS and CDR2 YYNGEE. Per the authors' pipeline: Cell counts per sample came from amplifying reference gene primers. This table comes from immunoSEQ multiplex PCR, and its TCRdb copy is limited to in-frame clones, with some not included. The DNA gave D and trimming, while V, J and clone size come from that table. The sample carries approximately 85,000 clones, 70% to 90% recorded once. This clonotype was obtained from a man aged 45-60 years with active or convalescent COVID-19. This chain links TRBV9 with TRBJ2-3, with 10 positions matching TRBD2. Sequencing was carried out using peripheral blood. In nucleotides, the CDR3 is TGTGCCAGCAGCAGCACAGCGGGAGGGCCCACAGATACGCAGTATTTT. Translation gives CASSSTAGGPTDTQYF. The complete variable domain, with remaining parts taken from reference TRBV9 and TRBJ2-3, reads DSGVTQTPKHLITATGQRVTLRCSPRSGDLSVYWYQQSLDQGLQFLIQYYNGEERAKGNILERFSAQQFPDLHSELNLSSLELGDSALYFCASSSTAGGPTDTQYFGPGTRLTVL.